In this sample, the clone carrying this T cell receptor (beta chain) turned up many times. The antigen is not known. The entry originates in a study of T cells in Graves' hyperthyroidism and ophthalmopathy. Study outcomes and limitations: Classification by a 13 V-J model distinguished ophthalmopathy from stable hyperthyroidism.

RNA transcripts were the template for amplifying TCR beta CDR3 regions. Initially, a first-round RT-PCR of the TCR CDR3 employed the HTBI primer set. TCRdb used MiXCR to reprocess the multiplex PCR reads, holding one entry per CDR3 protein. This table holds around 350,000 distinct CDR3 sequences, roughly 13% found once. The germline CDR1 and CDR2 sequences are SEHNR and FQNEAQ (reference sequence). The CDR3 sequence is 17 residues long. Trimming took 4 bases from V and 3 from J; bases not matched to a gene: 9. The sequence derives from a young woman with Graves' hyperthyroidism. The V call is TRBV7-9, the J call TRBJ2-7; TRBD2 matches at 13 bases. What was sequenced was blood. CDR3 sequence reads: CASSSSRLAGGSYEQYF. The CDR3 DNA sequence: TGTGCCAGCAGCTCCAGTAGACTAGCGGGAGGTAGCTACGAGCAGTACTTC.